These 28 T cell receptor beta chains were all obtained from the same sample, sequenced in a study of STAT3 mutations in large granular lymphocyte leukemia. Study outcomes and limitations: At least one immunodominant TCR beta clonotype appeared in every T-cell large granular lymphocyte leukemia patient.

For these TCRs, the target antigens are not known. Clones were sequenced by immunoSEQ multiplex PCR, and TCRdb holds only the in-frame ones, with some missing. The sample carries some 17,000 clones, around four fifths recorded once. The specimen sequenced was peripheral blood mononuclear cells. These receptors were collected from a man between 50 and 59 years old with T-cell large granular lymphocyte leukemia. Some clones in this sample may be carry-over from other donors' samples.

The chain links TRBV25-1 to TRBJ2-7; D remains unclear. The CDR3 has 12 amino acids. Per germline, CDR1 MGHDK and CDR2 SYGVNS. V dropped 4 bases and J dropped 9 bases, with 13 bases sitting between them. CDR3 protein: CASSAPIGRQYF. The CDR3, as DNA: TGTGCCAGCAGTGCACCGATAGGACGGCAGTACTTC.

V and J are TRBV10-2 and TRBJ2-7; 15 nucleotides agree with TRBD2. With V trimmed by 5 bases and J by 2 bases, 4 bases remained unmatched. This CDR3 spans 16 amino acids. Germline V gene sequence: CDR1 WSHSY, CDR2 SAAADI. The CDR3 protein is CASSWTSGGEAYEQYF. In nucleotides, the CDR3 is TGCGCCAGCAGTTGGACTAGCGGGGGGGAAGCCTACGAGCAGTACTTC.

The chain employs TRBV5-1 and TRBJ2-7; D might be TRBD2 (5 bases). Germline CDR1 SGHRS, CDR2 YFSETQ. Trimming took 7 bases from V and 0 from J, leaving 8 bases between them. The CDR3 consists of 12 residues. In nucleotides, the CDR3 is TGCGCCAGCGGACGGGACTCCTACGAGCAGTACTTC. This translates into CASGRDSYEQYF.

CDR3 sequence reads: CASSVSPLAGGPGTQYF. The CDR3 DNA is TGTGCCAGCAGCGTGAGCCCACTAGCGGGGGGGCCGGGGACCCAGTACTTC. The V and J genes are TRBV7-8 and TRBJ2-5; TRBD2 agrees at 13 bases. The CDR3 runs 17 residues. Germline-derived CDR1 and CDR2 are SGHVS and FQNEAQ. V dropped 5 bases and J dropped 7; count of bases not matched to a gene: 13. The variable domain in full, completed from reference TRBV7-8 and TRBJ2-5, reads GAGVSQSPRYKVAKRGQDVALRCDPISGHVSLFWYQQALGQGPEFLTYFQNEAQLDKSGLPSDRFFAERPEGSVSTLKIQRTQQEDSAVYLCASSVSPLAGGPGTQYFGPGTRLLVL.

This chain connects TRBV30 to TRBJ1-3; D is unclear. V dropped 0 bases and J dropped 4 bases, with 7 bases sitting between them. The CDR3 runs 13 residues. Germline loops: CDR1 GTSNPN, CDR2 SVGIG (reference sequence). In DNA, the CDR3 is TGTGCCTGGAGTGTGACTTCCGGAAACACCATATATTTT. This codes for CAWSVTSGNTIYF. Combining the CDR3 with reference TRBV30 and TRBJ1-3 gives the whole variable domain SQTIHQWPATLVQPVGSPLSLECTVEGTSNPNLYWYRQAAGRGLQLLFYSVGIGQISSEVPQNLSASRPQDRQFILSSKKLLLSDSGFYLCAWSVTSGNTIYFGEGSWLTVV.

V usage is TRBV7-9 and J usage is TRBJ2-1; tentatively, D is TRBD1 (6 bases). V lost 3 bases to trimming and J lost 4 bases, with 13 bases between them. This CDR3 comprises 15 residues. In germline, CDR1 is SEHNR, CDR2 FQNEAQ (reference sequence). The CDR3 region is CASSFGVGQYNEQFF. DNA for the CDR3: TGTGCCAGCAGCTTTGGCGTCGGACAGTACAATGAGCAGTTCTTC.

The genes are TRBV14 and TRBJ2-1; the D gene is possibly TRBD2 (5 bases). The CDR3 is 15 amino acids. The germline V gene has CDR1 SGHDN and CDR2 FVKESK. Trimming removed 2 bases at V and 4 bases at J, with 12 bases between. The CDR3: CASSQLERTYNEQFF. The CDR3 DNA sequence: TGTGCCAGCAGCCAACTCGAACGGACTTACAATGAGCAGTTCTTC.

This clone has only one observation. V gene TRBV18 combines with J gene TRBJ1-5; D gene unclear. The ends were cut back, 5 bases at V and 2 bases at J, with 4 bases in the middle. In germline, CDR1 is KGHSH, CDR2 LQKENI. The CDR3 length is 12 residues. The CDR3, as DNA: TGTGCCAGCTCAGGGGGCAATCAGCCCCAGCATTTT. Protein sequence: CASSGGNQPQHF.

The chain employs TRBV7-2 and TRBJ1-1; D is ambiguous. V gave up 2 bases and J gave up 4 bases, with 8 bases separating them. Per the germline V gene, CDR1 is SGHTA and CDR2 is FQGNSA. CDR3 length equals 13 residues. The CDR3 bases are TGTGCCAGCAGCTTATTTATGGGCACTGAAGCTTTCTTT. Translated: CASSLFMGTEAFF.

This chain connects TRBV5-5 to TRBJ2-7; 7 bases agree with TRBD1. The V and J ends lost 9 bases and 4 bases, in that order; junction bases with no gene match: 4. Germline V gene data show CDR1 as SGHKS and CDR2 as YYEKEE (reference sequence). There are 11 residues in the CDR3. In DNA form, the CDR3 reads TGTGCCACCCCGACAGGGTACGAGCAGTACTTC. Translated: CATPTGYEQYF.

CDR3 nucleotides: TGTGCCAGCAGTTCCTCCTACGGGAGGGTAAGCACAGATACGCAGTATTTT. It translates to CASSSSYGRVSTDTQYF. The rearrangement uses TRBV7-8 and TRBJ2-3, with TRBD2 identical over 8 bases. CDR3 size: 17 residues. Per the germline V gene, CDR1 is SGHVS and CDR2 is FQNEAQ. V dropped 6 bases and J dropped 0; count of bases not matched to a gene: 11. Variable domain in full (rest from reference TRBV7-8 and TRBJ2-3): GAGVSQSPRYKVAKRGQDVALRCDPISGHVSLFWYQQALGQGPEFLTYFQNEAQLDKSGLPSDRFFAERPEGSVSTLKIQRTQQEDSAVYLCASSSSYGRVSTDTQYFGPGTRLTVL.

The chain combines TRBV18 with TRBJ1-2, with D tentatively TRBD1 (6 bases). CDR1 KGHSH and CDR2 LQKENI come from the germline V gene. CDR3 length: 13 amino acids. Trimming cost V 3 bases and J 4 bases, with 9 bases left between them. The CDR3 coding sequence is TGTGCCAGCTCACCCCGGGACACCTATGGCTACACCTTC. The encoded protein is CASSPRDTYGYTF. The variable domain in full, completed from reference TRBV18 and TRBJ1-2, reads NAGVMQNPRHLVRRRGQEARLRCSPMKGHSHVYWYRQLPEEGLKFMVYLQKENIIDESGMPKERFSAEFPKEGPSILRIQQVVRGDSAAYFCASSPRDTYGYTFGSGTRLTVV.

This chain uses TRBV28 with TRBJ2-3; perhaps TRBD2 as D (6 bases). The CDR3 runs 15 residues. The V end lost 5 bases, the J end lost 2 bases, and 14 bases lay between the germline ends. Germline CDR1 and CDR2: MDHEN and SYDVKM. The CDR3 DNA reads as TGTGCCAGCAGTACTGCGGGACCAATCACAGATACGCAGTATTTT. It specifies CASSTAGPITDTQYF.

The V call is TRBV4-1, the J call TRBJ1-6, with a possible D match to TRBD1 (6 bases). Germline V lookup: CDR1 MGHRA, CDR2 YSYEKL. This CDR3 spans 15 amino acids. Trimming pared 6 bases from V and 9 bases from J, leaving 18 bases between. This CDR3 is CASSSPRTQGSPLHF. The CDR3, as DNA: TGCGCCAGCAGTTCCCCTAGGACACAGGGTTCACCCCTCCACTTT.

The rearrangement links TRBV7-3 to TRBJ1-1; D unresolved. This CDR3 is built from 13 residues. V lost 5 bases to trimming and J lost 1 base, with 8 bases between them. Germline V CDR1 and CDR2: SGHTA, FQGTGA. In nucleotides, the CDR3 is TGTGCCAGCAGCCCGAGCCAGAACACTGAAGCTTTCTTT. Translating gives CASSPSQNTEAFF.

This clone occurred a few times. V gene TRBV19 combines with J gene TRBJ2-7; D might be TRBD1 (7 bases). This CDR3 is 13 amino acids long. The V gene lost 6 bases and the J gene lost 3 bases, with 12 bases spanning the gap. Germline V lookup: CDR1 LNHDA, CDR2 SQIVND (reference sequence). CDR3 nucleotides: TGTGCCAGTAGCTCAGGGGGAGGCTACGAGCAGTACTTC. Translating gives CASSSGGGYEQYF.

This clone appeared a few times. V and J are TRBV19 and TRBJ2-6; no reliable D call. The CDR3 runs 15 residues. CDR1 and CDR2 (germline): LNHDA, SQIVND (reference sequence). V was clipped by 9 bases and J by 4 bases, with 16 bases between them. The CDR3, as DNA: TGTGCCAGCGACATGACCTATGGGGGGGCCAACGTCCTGACTTTC. It yields the protein CASDMTYGGANVLTF. Together with reference TRBV19 and TRBJ2-6, the CDR3 gives the full variable domain: DGGITQSPKYLFRKEGQNVTLSCEQNLNHDAMYWYRQDPGQGLRLIYYSQIVNDFQKGDIAEGYSVSREKKESFPLTVTSAQKNPTAFYLCASDMTYGGANVLTFGAGSRLTVL.

V usage is TRBV5-1 and J usage is TRBJ2-7; TRBD1 might be the D (7 bases). The CDR3 covers 16 residues. CDR1 and CDR2 (germline): SGHRS, YFSETQ. V was shortened by 0 bases and J by 3 bases, with 16 bases between the two germline ends. In nucleotides, the CDR3 is TGCGCCAGCAGCTTGGTAGTGGCAGGGGGAGGCTACGAGCAGTACTTC. Amino acid sequence: CASSLVVAGGGYEQYF.

CDR3 protein: CASSQELQVMNTEAFF. CDR3 in DNA: TGTGCCAGCAGCCAAGAACTACAGGTCATGAACACTGAAGCTTTCTTT. The chain links TRBV4-2 to TRBJ1-1, with D perhaps matching TRBD1 (5 bases). This CDR3 has 16 residues. The ends were cut back, 0 bases at V and 0 bases at J, with 11 bases in the middle. The germline V gene encodes CDR1 LGHNA and CDR2 YNFKEQ.

The chain joins TRBV7-9 to TRBJ1-4; D unresolved. This CDR3 has 14 residues. The ends were cut back, 5 bases at V and 5 bases at J, with 12 bases in the middle. CDR1 SEHNR and CDR2 FQNEAQ come from the germline V gene (reference sequence). The CDR3: CASSRSGENEKLFF. The CDR3 region has the DNA TGTGCCAGCAGCCGAAGTGGAGAGAATGAAAAACTGTTTTTT.

V is TRBV7-9 and J is TRBJ2-1; 9 bases fit TRBD2. Germline V lookup: CDR1 SEHNR, CDR2 FQNEAQ (reference sequence). The length of the CDR3 is 17 residues. V dropped 5 bases and J dropped 2; count of bases not matched to a gene: 10. The CDR3 bases are TGTGCCAGCAGCCCCGATAGCGGGAGTGGGACCTACAATGAGCAGTTCTTC. Translating gives CASSPDSGSGTYNEQFF. The variable domain in full, with the rest retrieved from reference TRBV7-9 and TRBJ2-1, is DTGVSQNPRHKITKRGQNVTFRCDPISEHNRLYWYRQTLGQGPEFLTYFQNEAQLEKSRLLSDRFSAERPKGSFSTLEIQRTEQGDSAMYLCASSPDSGSGTYNEQFFGPGTRLTVL.

The V call is TRBV18, the J call TRBJ2-3; a possible D gene is TRBD1 (5 bases). CDR1 is KGHSH, CDR2 LQKENI, per germline. Trimming took off 9 bases at V and 4 bases at J, with 14 bases between the two ends. CDR3 size: 13 residues. The CDR3 DNA sequence: TGTGCCAGTCAGGGTCTGCTGGCAGATACGCAGTATTTT. Protein: CASQGLLADTQYF.

V gene TRBV9 combines with J gene TRBJ2-5, with D perhaps TRBD2 (6 bases). Trimming removed 4 bases at V and 2 bases at J, with 15 bases between. The CDR3 consists of 15 residues. CDR1 and CDR2 (germline): SGDLS, YYNGEE. Here the CDR3 DNA reads TGTGCCAGCAGCCCCCGACTAGAGAGTCAAGAGACCCAGTACTTC. Its translation: CASSPRLESQETQYF.

The chain combines TRBV13 with TRBJ2-2; no firm D call. The length of the CDR3 is 13 residues. V was clipped by 5 bases and J by 6 bases, with 10 bases between them. CDR1 PRHDT and CDR2 FYEKMQ come from the germline V gene (reference sequence). CDR3: CASSAKLSGELFF. The CDR3 DNA sequence: TGTGCCAGCAGCGCCAAACTGTCCGGGGAGCTGTTTTTT.

The chain couples TRBV29-1 to TRBJ2-7, with 8 bases that match TRBD1. After removal of 5 bases from V and 4 bases from J, the junction contained 10 bases not matched to a gene. CDR3 length: 14 amino acids. CDR1 and CDR2 (germline): SQVTM, ANQGSEA. The DNA for the CDR3 is TGCAGCGTTATCGGGGCCGACAGGGGATACGAGCAGTACTTC. Its translation is CSVIGADRGYEQYF.

The genes are TRBV2 and TRBJ1-2; D is ambiguous. This CDR3 is 12 amino acids long. Germline CDR1 reads SNHLY; CDR2 reads FYNNEI. The V end lost 2 bases, the J end lost 2 bases, and 3 bases lay between the germline ends. CDR3: CASSEQNYGYTF. The CDR3 nucleotides are TGTGCCAGCAGTGAACAGAACTATGGCTACACCTTC.

V and J are TRBV13 and TRBJ2-3; 11 bases are shared with TRBD2. Trimming took 0 bases from V and 0 from J; bases not matched to a gene: 2. The germline CDR1 and CDR2 sequences are PRHDT and FYEKMQ (reference sequence). This CDR3 has 17 residues. The CDR3 sequence: CASSLGLAGGSTDTQYF. Here the CDR3 DNA reads TGTGCCAGCAGCTTAGGCCTAGCGGGAGGAAGCACAGATACGCAGTATTTT.

The genes are TRBV7-9 and TRBJ2-1; D might be TRBD2 (6 bases). The germline V gene encodes CDR1 SEHNR and CDR2 FQNEAQ (reference sequence). The CDR3 covers 14 residues. V lost 6 bases and J 5 bases, leaving 14 bases between the germline ends. The CDR3 bases are TGTGCCAGCAGTTGGAGGGGCGCAGACAATGAGCAGTTCTTC. Protein sequence: CASSWRGADNEQFF.